This passage covers 19 T cell receptor beta chains from one sample sequenced in a study of siplizumab effects on memory and regulatory T cells. The repertoire was sequenced with immunoSEQ multiplex PCR; TCRdb's copy has only in-frame clones and lacks some. The sample carries some 97,000 clones, roughly 94% recorded once. Sequencing input: Tregs sorted from blood. The receptors shown here come from a human donor in good health.

This clone has only a few counts. The chain links TRBV6-1 to TRBJ1-2; D is undetermined. Trimming removed 0 bases at V and 9 bases at J, with 8 bases between. CDR3 length: 12 amino acids. CDR1 MNHNS and CDR2 SASEGT come from the germline V gene. This chain's CDR3 is CASSEARLSYTF. DNA of the CDR3: TGTGCCAGCAGTGAAGCGCGACTGAGCTACACCTTC.

V and J are TRBV25-1 and TRBJ2-3, with 13 positions matching TRBD2. The J segment lost 6 bases and the V segment lost 4 bases, leaving 13 bases of the junction unmatched. This CDR3 has 18 amino acids. Germline V CDR1 and CDR2: MGHDK, SYGVNS. In DNA form, the CDR3 reads TGTGCCAGCAGTGCCCCCCTCGGACTAGCGGGAGTGTGGGATACGCAGTATTTT. The encoded protein is CASSAPLGLAGVWDTQYF.

This clone was counted between two and nine times. The V and J genes are TRBV11-3 and TRBJ1-1; tentative D call: TRBD1 (6 bases). The germline V gene has CDR1 SGHNT and CDR2 YENEEA. The CDR3 contains 13 residues. Between the trimmed V and J ends, which lost 1 base and 4 bases, there was a span of 7 bases. CDR3 sequence reads: CASSLGTATEAFF. The CDR3 DNA reads as TGTGCCAGCAGCTTAGGGACAGCCACTGAAGCTTTCTTT.

The gene calls are TRBV19 and TRBJ1-1; 8 nucleotides align to TRBD1. With 2 bases clipped from V and 4 bases from J, the junction kept 6 bases outside the gene matches. Germline V lookup: CDR1 LNHDA, CDR2 SQIVND (reference sequence). The CDR3 totals 15 residues. The CDR3 DNA follows: TGTGCCAGTAGTATACAGGGGGCGCTGGTCACTGAAGCTTTCTTT. Its protein is CASSIQGALVTEAFF.

V usage is TRBV29-1 and J usage is TRBJ2-1, with D possibly being TRBD1 or TRBD2 (5 bases each). The CDR3 contains 15 residues. Germline values: CDR1 SQVTM, CDR2 ANQGSEA. Trimming took off 5 bases at V and 4 bases at J, with 18 bases between the two ends. This CDR3 is CSVFPLGGDYNEQFF. The CDR3 DNA reads TGCAGCGTTTTCCCTCTTGGGGGTGATTACAATGAGCAGTTCTTC.

The CDR3 region is CASSLGQGTPKNIQYF. In nucleotides, the CDR3 is TGTGCCAGCAGCTTAGGGCAGGGTACCCCCAAAAACATTCAGTACTTC. This chain links TRBV7-2 with TRBJ2-4; perhaps TRBD1 as D (5 bases). The germline CDR1 and CDR2 sequences are SGHTA and FQGNSA. The CDR3 length is 16 residues. The V end was cut by 1 base, the J end by 2 bases, with 12 bases between.

V usage is TRBV18 and J usage is TRBJ2-1, with D perhaps matching TRBD1 (5 bases). Germline V gene data show CDR1 as KGHSH and CDR2 as LQKENI. This CDR3 has 15 amino acids. V was shortened by 3 bases and J by 5 bases, with 14 bases between the two germline ends. The CDR3: CASSPRIGQHNEQFF. The CDR3 DNA sequence: TGTGCCAGCTCACCTAGAATCGGACAACACAATGAGCAGTTCTTC.

Only one count was recorded for this clone. The DNA for the CDR3 is TGTGCCAGCAGCTCACCGGGGAGCGGAGCCTACAATGAGCAGTTCTTC. Its protein product is CASSSPGSGAYNEQFF. J is TRBJ2-1 and V is TRBV7-9; a weak D match, TRBD2 (5 bases). V was clipped by 4 bases and J by 2 bases, with 15 bases between them. This CDR3 contains 16 residues. CDR1 is SEHNR, CDR2 FQNEAQ, per germline (reference sequence). Filled out from reference TRBV7-9 and TRBJ2-1, the complete variable domain reads DTGVSQNPRHKITKRGQNVTFRCDPISEHNRLYWYRQTLGQGPEFLTYFQNEAQLEKSRLLSDRFSAERPKGSFSTLEIQRTEQGDSAMYLCASSSPGSGAYNEQFFGPGTRLTVL.

The chain has TRBV6-1 and TRBJ1-1; D gene uncertain. The CDR3 loop spans 14 amino acids. Germline lookup yields CDR1 MNHNS and CDR2 SASEGT. Trimming pared 4 bases from V and 0 bases from J, leaving 9 bases between. The CDR3 here is CASSAMLVNTEAFF. The CDR3 DNA reads as TGTGCCAGCAGTGCAATGCTCGTGAACACTGAAGCTTTCTTT.

V usage is TRBV10-3 and J usage is TRBJ2-5; 12 nucleotides line up with TRBD2. The CDR3 extends over 14 amino acids. Per germline, CDR1 ENHRY and CDR2 SYGVKD. Trimming took 6 bases from V and 4 from J; bases not matched to a gene: 3. The CDR3 DNA sequence: TGTGCCATCAGCACGGGACTAGCGGGAGAGACCCAGTACTTC. Its translation: CAISTGLAGETQYF.

This chain uses TRBV7-9 with TRBJ2-2; the D gene is possibly TRBD2 (7 bases). Germline V gene data show CDR1 as SEHNR and CDR2 as FQNEAQ (reference sequence). V lost 1 base, J lost 4 bases, and 13 bases lay in between. This CDR3 region has 16 residues. The CDR3 reads CASSLEGRGSTGELFF. The CDR3 nucleotides are TGTGCCAGCAGCTTAGAAGGGAGGGGGAGCACCGGGGAGCTGTTTTTT. Supplemented by reference TRBV7-9 and TRBJ2-2, the full variable domain reads DTGVSQNPRHKITKRGQNVTFRCDPISEHNRLYWYRQTLGQGPEFLTYFQNEAQLEKSRLLSDRFSAERPKGSFSTLEIQRTEQGDSAMYLCASSLEGRGSTGELFFGEGSRLTVL.

The chain couples TRBV11-2 to TRBJ1-1, with TRBD1 as a possible D gene (6 bases). V dropped 2 bases and J dropped 1 base, with 8 bases sitting between them. CDR1 is SGHAT and CDR2 is FQNNGV in the germline V gene. The CDR3 is made up of 14 amino acids. CDR3 sequence (DNA): TGTGCCAGCAGCTTACCGGGGGCGAACACTGAAGCTTTCTTT. Its protein is CASSLPGANTEAFF.

The chain carries TRBV10-2 and TRBJ2-5; TRBD2 agrees at 12 bases. Per the germline V gene, CDR1 is WSHSY and CDR2 is SAAADI. The ends lost 3 bases at V and 4 bases at J; junction bases unmatched: 3. There are 15 residues in the CDR3. The CDR3 DNA is TGCGCCAGCAGTGATGGACTAGCGGGAATAGAGACCCAGTACTTC. Its translation is CASSDGLAGIETQYF.

This chain uses TRBV5-1 with TRBJ1-3; unclear D gene. Germline values: CDR1 SGHRS, CDR2 YFSETQ. There are 16 residues in the CDR3. V was pared by 0 bases and J by 0 bases, with 10 bases between. The CDR3 loop reads CASSLGAVISGNTIYF. The CDR3 DNA is TGCGCCAGCAGCTTGGGTGCGGTTATCTCTGGAAACACCATATATTTT.

This chain uses TRBV27 with TRBJ1-5; D not certain. Per germline, CDR1 MNHEY and CDR2 SMNVEV (reference sequence). This CDR3 is built from 14 residues. V gave up 8 bases and J gave up 7 bases, with 18 bases separating them. The DNA for the CDR3 is TGTGCCAGCGGCCCTAATCCACGAGGGCAGCCCCAGCATTTT. Translation: CASGPNPRGQPQHF.

The chain recombines TRBV9 with TRBJ1-5; TRBD1 might be the D (6 bases). There are 15 residues in the CDR3. The V and J ends lost 0 bases and 4 bases respectively, with 11 bases between them. CDR1 and CDR2 (germline): SGDLS, YYNGEE. The CDR3 loop reads CASSVAGVENQPQHF. The CDR3 nucleotides are TGTGCCAGCAGCGTAGCAGGGGTAGAGAATCAGCCCCAGCATTTT.

The chain recombines TRBV5-5 with TRBJ2-2, with TRBD1 matching 9 bases. J gave up 7 bases and V 0 bases, and 13 bases lay outside the gene matches. This CDR3 spans 18 amino acids. Looked up from germline, CDR1 is SGHKS and CDR2 is YYEKEE (reference sequence). CDR3 amino acids: CASSLEPRTGERGGELFF. DNA for the CDR3: TGTGCCAGCAGCTTGGAACCCAGGACAGGGGAGAGAGGCGGGGAGCTGTTTTTT.

The rearrangement links TRBV29-1 to TRBJ1-2, with D unresolved. Germline CDR1 SQVTM, CDR2 ANQGSEA. V lost 1 base, J lost 3 bases, and 6 bases lay in between. The CDR3 runs 12 residues. The CDR3 is CSVEGSHYGYTF. The CDR3 DNA sequence: TGCAGCGTTGAAGGATCACACTATGGCTACACCTTC.

The V call is TRBV5-1, the J call TRBJ2-1; 7 nucleotides align to TRBD1. The CDR3 consists of 19 residues. Germline CDR1 reads SGHRS; CDR2 reads YFSETQ. V trimming: 5 bases; J trimming: 1 base; junction bases outside the gene matches: 18. This CDR3 is CASRKRGQILGSSYNEQFF. As DNA, the CDR3 is TGCGCCAGCAGAAAAAGGGGACAGATCCTTGGGAGTTCCTACAATGAGCAGTTCTTC.